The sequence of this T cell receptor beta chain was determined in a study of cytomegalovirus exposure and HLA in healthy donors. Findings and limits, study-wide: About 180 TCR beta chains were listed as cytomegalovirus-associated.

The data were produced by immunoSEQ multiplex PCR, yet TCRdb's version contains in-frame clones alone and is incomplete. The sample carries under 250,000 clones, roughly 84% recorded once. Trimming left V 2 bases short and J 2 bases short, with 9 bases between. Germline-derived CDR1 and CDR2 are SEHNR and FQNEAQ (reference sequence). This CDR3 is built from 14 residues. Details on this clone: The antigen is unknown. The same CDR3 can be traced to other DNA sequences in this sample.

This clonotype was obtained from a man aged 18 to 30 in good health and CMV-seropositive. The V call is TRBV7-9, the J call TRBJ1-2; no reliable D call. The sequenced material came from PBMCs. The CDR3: CASSLSGQNYGYTF. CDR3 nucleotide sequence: TGTGCCAGCAGCTTATCTGGGCAGAACTATGGCTACACCTTC.